The 21 T cell receptor beta chains below come from one sample, sequenced in a study of T cell responses to AZD1222 COVID-19 vaccine. Assay: immunoSEQ multiplex PCR; the TCRdb copy retains only in-frame clones and omits some. The profile covers about 140,000 clones, with around nine tenths appearing a single time and roughly 4% taken by the ten largest. The sample in question was peripheral blood, obtained on day 0 of AZD1222 vaccination. These receptors all come from an adult in good health.

V usage is TRBV4-3 and J usage is TRBJ2-7; perhaps D is TRBD1 or TRBD2 (5 bases each). V gave up 2 bases and J gave up 5 bases, with 16 bases separating them. Germline assignment: CDR1 LGHNA and CDR2 YSLEER. The CDR3 runs 15 residues. The CDR3 coding sequence is TGCGCCAGCAGCCAAATCGGGGCAGAGAACCACGAGCAGTACTTC. This sequence encodes CASSQIGAENHEQYF.

The rearrangement links TRBV5-6 to TRBJ2-7; D call uncertain. The V end was cut by 0 bases, the J end by 2 bases, with 9 bases between. The CDR3 is 14 amino acids. CDR1 and CDR2 (germline): SGHDT, YYEEEE. For the CDR3, the DNA is TGTGCCAGCAGCTTGGGGACCGGAACCTACGAGCAGTACTTC. Protein: CASSLGTGTYEQYF.

The chain is built from TRBV19 and TRBJ1-1, with no clear D. Germline V gives CDR1 LNHDA, CDR2 SQIVND (reference sequence). V was trimmed by 3 bases and J by 6 bases, leaving 8 bases between them. The CDR3 loop spans 12 amino acids. The CDR3 DNA sequence: TGTGCCAGTAGTATTAGGTTATCTGAAGCTTTCTTT. It yields the protein CASSIRLSEAFF.

V gene TRBV29-1 combines with J gene TRBJ1-2; D unresolved. Trimming pared 4 bases from V and 3 bases from J, leaving 18 bases between. The CDR3 is made up of 15 amino acids. Germline V CDR1 and CDR2: SQVTM, ANQGSEA. The chain's CDR3 is CSVGLGVGGDYGYTF. DNA of the CDR3: TGCAGCGTTGGGTTGGGAGTGGGAGGTGACTATGGCTACACCTTC.

V and J are TRBV3-1 (or the pseudogene TRBV3-2) and TRBJ1-2; D gene unclear. V was pared by 3 bases and J by 0 bases, with 5 bases between. This CDR3 comprises 13 residues. Germline V gives CDR1 LGHDT, CDR2 YNNKEL (reference sequence). This CDR3 reads CASSQGPNYGYTF. The CDR3 DNA is TGTGCCAGCAGCCAGGGTCCTAACTATGGCTACACCTTC.

The rearrangement links TRBV14 to TRBJ2-7, with 8 bases matching TRBD2. Germline lookup yields CDR1 SGHDN and CDR2 FVKESK. Unmatched junction bases numbered 11, after V lost 4 bases and J lost 3 bases. The CDR3 runs to 16 residues. The CDR3 loop reads CASSPNSLAANYEQYF. In DNA form, the CDR3 reads TGTGCCAGCAGCCCCAATTCACTAGCGGCTAACTACGAGCAGTACTTC.

This clone was counted between two and nine times. The J gene is TRBJ1-5, the V gene TRBV5-5; D remains unclear. Germline CDR1 and CDR2: SGHKS and YYEKEE (reference sequence). The CDR3 has 13 amino acids. The V and J ends lost 0 bases and 7 bases respectively, with 8 bases between them. CDR3 sequence reads: CASSLGRGQPQHF. The CDR3 DNA reads TGTGCCAGCAGCTTGGGCCGGGGACAGCCCCAGCATTTT.

This chain connects TRBV27 to TRBJ1-2; D unresolved. Trimming took 1 base from V and 6 from J, leaving 12 bases between them. Germline V gene sequence: CDR1 MNHEY, CDR2 SMNVEV (reference sequence). The CDR3 consists of 14 residues. The CDR3 region is CASSLLSGTDGYTF. The CDR3 nucleotides are TGTGCCAGCAGTTTATTGTCAGGAACGGATGGCTACACCTTC.

A few counts support this clone. The chain employs TRBV3-1 (or the pseudogene TRBV3-2) and TRBJ1-4; D not resolved. Per germline, CDR1 LGHDT and CDR2 YNNKEL (reference sequence). This CDR3 spans 13 amino acids. V was shortened by 4 bases and J by 7 bases, with 10 bases between the two germline ends. CDR3 sequence: CASSPVSTEKLFF. CDR3 bases: TGTGCCAGCAGCCCCGTTTCCACTGAAAAACTGTTTTTT.

The chain recombines TRBV27 with TRBJ2-7, with 8 bases identical to TRBD1. This CDR3 has 14 residues. Germline CDR1 MNHEY, CDR2 SMNVEV (reference sequence). The J segment lost 3 bases and the V segment lost 6 bases, leaving 7 bases of the junction unmatched. CDR3 loop: CASSSDRGGYEQYF. In nucleotides, the CDR3 is TGTGCCAGCAGCTCCGACAGGGGTGGCTACGAGCAGTACTTC.

This chain uses TRBV9 with TRBJ2-6; no clear D gene. The V gene's germline CDR1 is SGDLS and CDR2 YYNGEE. Trimming removed 7 bases at V and 4 bases at J, with 9 bases between. This CDR3 has 13 amino acids. The CDR3 loop reads CASRSAGANVLTF. CDR3 in DNA: TGTGCCAGCCGGAGTGCGGGGGCCAACGTCCTGACTTTC.

The J gene is TRBJ2-2, the V gene TRBV11-2, with D possibly being TRBD2 (6 bases). Trimming shortened V by 2 bases and J by 5 bases, and 12 bases separated the two germline ends. The CDR3 totals 15 residues. Per germline, CDR1 SGHAT and CDR2 FQNNGV. The CDR3 sequence is CASSLKWAGTGELFF. In nucleotides, the CDR3 is TGTGCCAGCAGCTTAAAATGGGCGGGAACCGGGGAGCTGTTTTTT. Together with reference TRBV11-2 and TRBJ2-2, the CDR3 gives the full variable domain: EAGVAQSPRYKIIEKRQSVAFWCNPISGHATLYWYQQILGQGPKLLIQFQNNGVVDDSQLPKDRFSAERLKGVDSTLKIQPAKLEDSAVYLCASSLKWAGTGELFFGEGSRLTVL.

The CDR3 loop is CASSMGGRGYNEQFF. In DNA form, the CDR3 reads TGTGCCAGCAGCATGGGAGGGAGAGGTTACAATGAGCAGTTCTTC. The gene calls are TRBV11-2 and TRBJ2-1, with 7 bases aligning to TRBD2. CDR3 length equals 15 residues. J lost 4 bases, V lost 5 bases, and 8 bases had no gene match. Germline lookup yields CDR1 SGHAT and CDR2 FQNNGV.

The V gene is TRBV30, the J gene TRBJ2-7, with 8 bases that match TRBD1. The CDR3 loop spans 14 amino acids. V gave up 2 bases and J gave up 5 bases; unmatched junction bases: 8. Germline V gene sequence: CDR1 GTSNPN, CDR2 SVGIG (reference sequence). CDR3 DNA sequence: TGTGCCTGGAGTCGCGGACAGGGCGGACACGAGCAGTACTTC. Amino acid sequence: CAWSRGQGGHEQYF.

The rearrangement links TRBV27 to TRBJ1-4; D is ambiguous. The germline V gene encodes CDR1 MNHEY and CDR2 SMNVEV (reference sequence). The CDR3 spans 15 residues. The V end was cut by 5 bases, the J end by 2 bases, with 12 bases between. DNA for the CDR3: TGTGCCAGCAGTCCACGTCCCAGGACTAATGAAAAACTGTTTTTT. This gives the protein CASSPRPRTNEKLFF.

The chain employs TRBV6-5 and TRBJ1-1; D perhaps matches TRBD1 (5 bases). This CDR3 has 15 amino acids. CDR1 MNHEY and CDR2 SVGAGI come from the germline V gene. The V gene lost 7 bases and the J gene lost 5 bases, with 20 bases spanning the gap. CDR3 nucleotide sequence: TGTGCCAGCAAACAACCGGGGGTAGGGTTAACTGAAGCTTTCTTT. Its translation is CASKQPGVGLTEAFF.

The V and J genes are TRBV7-2 and TRBJ1-5; D ambiguous. Germline V lookup: CDR1 SGHTA, CDR2 FQGNSA. The CDR3 has 15 amino acids. Trimming took off 5 bases at V and 5 bases at J, with 16 bases between the two ends. The CDR3 bases are TGTGCCAGCAGCCAAAGGTTAGACCGGGATCAGCCCCAGCATTTT. Its translation is CASSQRLDRDQPQHF.

The V gene is TRBV7-3, the J gene TRBJ1-1; D perhaps matches TRBD1 (5 bases). This CDR3 has 15 amino acids. Germline loops: CDR1 SGHTA, CDR2 FQGTGA. V was shortened by 1 base and J by 0 bases, with 9 bases between the two germline ends. The chain's CDR3 is CASSLNTGMNTEAFF. In DNA, the CDR3 is TGTGCCAGCAGCTTAAACACAGGTATGAACACTGAAGCTTTCTTT.

This clone was seen a single time. V usage is TRBV5-4 and J usage is TRBJ2-5, with D maybe TRBD2 (5 bases). V was pared by 0 bases and J by 5 bases, with 23 bases between. Germline V gene lookup returns CDR1 SGHNT and CDR2 YYREEE (reference sequence). The CDR3 length is 18 residues. CDR3 protein: CASSLAELSRRGGETQYF. For the CDR3, the DNA is TGTGCCAGCAGCTTGGCCGAACTCTCTCGCCGGGGTGGGGAGACCCAGTACTTC.

In the case of this clone: The identical CDR3 is also encoded by other nucleotide sequences in the sample. The chain employs TRBV27 and TRBJ2-7; the D is unclear. CDR3 length equals 15 residues. Trimming removed 5 bases from V and 0 bases from J, with 14 bases in between. The germline V gene has CDR1 MNHEY and CDR2 SMNVEV (reference sequence). As DNA, the CDR3 is TGTGCCAGCAGTCTCAGCAACCCTAGCTCCTACGAGCAGTACTTC. This gives the protein CASSLSNPSSYEQYF.

The chain couples TRBV4-1 to TRBJ2-1; 9 nucleotides align to TRBD2. V lost 1 base, J lost 7 bases, and 11 bases stayed unmatched. This CDR3 region has 17 residues. Germline V CDR1 and CDR2: MGHRA, YSYEKL. CDR3 nucleotide sequence: TGCGCCAGCAGCCAAGGCATGACTAGCGGAATCGGGAATGAGCAGTTCTTC. The encoded protein is CASSQGMTSGIGNEQFF.